This T cell receptor (beta chain) appears in the sequencing data of a study of CD8 T cells in Susac syndrome. TCR beta was sequenced from blood CD8+ and CD4+ T cells. Treatment-naive patients with stable or active relapsing-remitting disease were the multiple sclerosis controls. Random hexamers were used to reverse transcribe the RNA input (about 0.45 to 1 ug). An immunoSEQ multiplex PCR amplified TCR beta CDR3 over 54 Vbeta and 13 Jbeta. TCRdb itself ran the immunoSEQ multiplex PCR reads through MiXCR, one entry per CDR3 protein. The table includes about 210,000 distinct CDR3 sequences, about 95% detected once. This TCR was recovered from a human donor with multiple sclerosis. The sample consisted of CD4+ T cells from PBMCs.

This chain's CDR3 is CASSLSAVPSYNEQFF. In DNA, the CDR3 is TGTGCCAGCAGCTTAAGTGCGGTACCCTCCTACAATGAGCAGTTCTTC. The chain uses TRBV7-3 and TRBJ2-1; D uncertain. Germline V gene sequence: CDR1 SGHTA, CDR2 FQGTGA. V was shortened by 1 base and J by 0 bases, with 10 bases between the two germline ends. This CDR3 region has 16 residues.